This TCR beta chain is from a study of blood T cell repertoires in COVID-19. Study-wide context: Nucleic acid was either cDNA or gDNA, and it came from T cells, B-cell-depleted T cells, or PBMCs.

The CDR3 length is 12 residues. J was trimmed by 7 bases and V by 3 bases; bases with no gene match: 2. The germline V gene encodes CDR1 KGHSH and CDR2 LQKENI. The protocol was immunoSEQ multiplex PCR, while the TCRdb copy is restricted to in-frame clones and leaves out a portion. Here the sample spans 80,000 to 100,000 clones, roughly 90% being singletons. The sequence came from a woman older than 75 with acute or convalescent COVID-19. V and J are TRBV18 and TRBJ1-2; 7 positions match TRBD1. Sequencing used peripheral blood. The CDR3 is CASSPDRAGYTF. CDR3 nucleotide sequence: TGTGCCAGCTCACCCGACAGGGCTGGCTACACCTTC.